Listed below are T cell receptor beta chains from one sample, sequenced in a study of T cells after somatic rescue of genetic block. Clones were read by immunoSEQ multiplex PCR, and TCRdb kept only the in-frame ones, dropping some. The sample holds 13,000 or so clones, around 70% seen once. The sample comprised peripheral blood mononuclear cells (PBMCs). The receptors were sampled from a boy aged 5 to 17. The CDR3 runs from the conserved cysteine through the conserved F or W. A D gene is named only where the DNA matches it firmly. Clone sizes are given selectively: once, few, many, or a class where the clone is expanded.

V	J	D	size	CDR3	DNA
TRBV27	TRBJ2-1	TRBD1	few	CASSLPDRGGYNEQFF	TGTGCCAGCAGTCTCCCCGACAGGGGGGGATACAATGAGCAGTTCTTC
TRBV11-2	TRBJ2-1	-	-	CASSSTPNNEQFF	TGTGCCAGCAGTTCAACCCCAAACAATGAGCAGTTCTTC
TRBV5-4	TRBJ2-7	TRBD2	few	CASSPGPASGLAGMLEQYF	TGTGCCAGCAGCCCAGGTCCAGCCTCGGGACTAGCGGGAATGCTCGAGCAGTACTTC
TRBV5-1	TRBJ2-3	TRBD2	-	CASSPLAGGSDTQYF	TGCGCCAGCAGCCCCCTAGCGGGAGGTTCAGATACGCAGTATTTT
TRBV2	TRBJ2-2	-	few	CASRGTNTGELFF	TGTGCCAGCAGGGGGACGAACACCGGGGAGCTGTTTTTT
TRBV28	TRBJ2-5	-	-	CASSPWQETQYF	TGTGCCAGCAGTCCCTGGCAAGAGACCCAGTACTTC
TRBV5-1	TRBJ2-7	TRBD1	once	CASSPTGGFHEQYF	TGCGCCAGCAGCCCGACAGGGGGCTTCCACGAGCAGTACTTC
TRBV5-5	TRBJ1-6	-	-	CASSLGGPNSPLHF	TGTGCCAGCAGCTTGGGGGGTCCAAATTCACCCCTCCACTTT
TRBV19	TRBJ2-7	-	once	CASSAFGTSRAPYEQYF	TGTGCCAGTAGCGCCTTTGGGACTTCCCGGGCGCCCTACGAGCAGTACTTC
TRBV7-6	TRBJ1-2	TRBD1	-	CASSSGTGGAYYGYTF	TGTGCCAGCAGCTCCGGGACAGGTGGGGCCTACTATGGCTACACCTTC
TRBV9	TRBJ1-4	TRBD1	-	CASSAFAGTGNEKLFF	TGTGCCAGCAGCGCCTTCGCCGGGACAGGAAATGAAAAACTGTTTTTT